The TCR beta chain under discussion was sequenced for a study of T cell responses to AZD1222 COVID-19 vaccine. Here immunoSEQ multiplex PCR was the method, and the copy in TCRdb shows in-frame clones only, minus some. In the table there are 70,000 to 90,000 clones, roughly nine tenths of which are singletons. This CDR3 comprises 15 residues. In germline, CDR1 is SGHRS, CDR2 YFSETQ. Trimming cost V 4 bases and J 1 base, with 14 bases left between them. The sample in question was peripheral blood, obtained on day 0 of AZD1222 vaccination. This clonotype was obtained from an adult in good health. This sequence joins TRBV5-1 and TRBJ1-1; the D gene is possibly TRBD1 (6 bases). The CDR3 region has the DNA TGCGCCAGCAGCCTTCCGGGGGCGACGAACACTGAAGCTTTCTTT. Protein sequence: CASSLPGATNTEAFF.